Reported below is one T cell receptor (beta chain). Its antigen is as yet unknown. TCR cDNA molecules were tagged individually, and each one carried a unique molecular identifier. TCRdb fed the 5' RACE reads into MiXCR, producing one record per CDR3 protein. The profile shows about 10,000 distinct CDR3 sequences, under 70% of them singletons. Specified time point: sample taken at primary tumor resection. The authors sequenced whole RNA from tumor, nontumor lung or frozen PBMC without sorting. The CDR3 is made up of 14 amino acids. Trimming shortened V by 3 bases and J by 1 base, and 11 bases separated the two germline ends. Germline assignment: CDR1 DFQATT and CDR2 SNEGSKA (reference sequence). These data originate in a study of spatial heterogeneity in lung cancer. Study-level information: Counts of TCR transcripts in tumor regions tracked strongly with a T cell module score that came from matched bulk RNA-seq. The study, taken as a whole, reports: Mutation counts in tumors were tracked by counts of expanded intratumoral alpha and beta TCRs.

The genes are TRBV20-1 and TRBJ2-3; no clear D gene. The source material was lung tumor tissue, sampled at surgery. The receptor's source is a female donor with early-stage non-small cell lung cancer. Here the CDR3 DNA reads TGCAGTGCTAGGATTAGCATTGGCACAGATACGCAGTATTTT. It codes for CSARISIGTDTQYF.